Following are 24 T cell receptor beta chains from one sample sequenced in a study of blood T cell repertoires in COVID-19. Method: immunoSEQ multiplex PCR; TCRdb's copy keeps in-frame clones and lacks some. The table records a few hundred thousand clones, around 85% of them present only once. Sequencing was done on a sample of peripheral blood. The receptor set was obtained from a woman between 18 and 30 years old with acute or convalescent COVID-19.

The chain links TRBV5-1 to TRBJ2-5, with 11 bases identical to TRBD2. The CDR3 runs to 16 residues. Losses at the gene ends were 1 base for V and 2 bases for J; bases not matched to a gene: 4. Looked up from germline, CDR1 is SGHRS and CDR2 is YFSETQ. As DNA, the CDR3 is TGCGCCAGCAGCTTGACTAGCGGGGGACCTCAAGAGACCCAGTACTTC. It is translated as CASSLTSGGPQETQYF.

The chain combines TRBV6-5 with TRBJ1-2, with D possibly matching TRBD1 (6 bases). In germline, CDR1 is MNHEY, CDR2 SVGAGI. Trimming shortened V by 0 bases and J by 10 bases, and 12 bases separated the two germline ends. The CDR3 contains 13 residues. CDR3 in amino acids: CASSYSPQGYYTF. The CDR3 DNA sequence: TGTGCCAGCAGTTACTCCCCACAGGGCTACTACACCTTC.

The chain carries TRBV4-1 and TRBJ1-4; 7 bases match TRBD1. The CDR3 loop spans 17 amino acids. The germline gives CDR1 MGHRA, CDR2 YSYEKL. V was pared by 4 bases and J by 7 bases, with 15 bases of the junction left unmatched. CDR3 in amino acids: CASSPSDRGGESEKLFF. CDR3 coding DNA: TGCGCCAGCAGCCCCTCAGACCGAGGGGGCGAGAGTGAAAAACTGTTTTTT.

The chain has TRBV6-5 and TRBJ2-7, with a possible D match to TRBD1 (6 bases). The germline V and J ends were trimmed by 6 bases and 2 bases, with 14 bases remaining between them. In germline, CDR1 is MNHEY, CDR2 SVGAGI. The CDR3 runs 14 residues. In DNA form, the CDR3 reads TGTGCCAGCAGGAGAAACAGGGATCCCTACGAGCAGTACTTC. Translating gives CASRRNRDPYEQYF.

The chain has TRBV19 and TRBJ1-5; 7 nucleotides agree with TRBD1. V lost 6 bases, J lost 0 bases, and 5 bases stayed unmatched. CDR1 LNHDA and CDR2 SQIVND come from the germline V gene (reference sequence). CDR3 length: 15 residues. The CDR3 sequence is CASSPDRASNQPQHF. Here the CDR3 DNA reads TGTGCCAGTAGCCCAGACAGGGCTAGCAATCAGCCCCAGCATTTT.

This clone was detected a few times. CDR3 sequence: CASSSQTGGVGYTF. CDR3 coding DNA: TGCGCCAGCAGCTCGCAGACAGGGGGTGTTGGCTACACCTTC. The rearrangement joins TRBV5-1 to TRBJ1-2; 9 bases are a match to TRBD1. V lost 3 bases, J lost 7 bases, and 7 bases stayed unmatched. The CDR3 is made up of 14 amino acids. Germline V lookup: CDR1 SGHRS, CDR2 YFSETQ.

This chain joins TRBV11-2 and TRBJ2-7; D may be TRBD2 (5 bases). Per the germline V gene, CDR1 is SGHAT and CDR2 is FQNNGV. This CDR3 region has 15 residues. Trimming shortened V by 4 bases and J by 1 base, and 14 bases separated the two germline ends. The CDR3 loop reads CASSSRSGLSYEQYF. Here the CDR3 DNA reads TGTGCCAGCAGCTCCCGCAGCGGTTTATCCTACGAGCAGTACTTC.

This rearrangement joins TRBV6-5 to TRBJ1-1, with 12 bases lining up with TRBD1. Germline-derived CDR1 and CDR2 are MNHEY and SVGAGI. V lost 5 bases to trimming and J lost 3 bases; unmatched junction nucleotides: 4. The CDR3 consists of 15 residues. The CDR3 nucleotides are TGTGCCAGCAGTAGGGGACAGGGGGCTGACACTGAAGCTTTCTTT. Translated, it gives CASSRGQGADTEAFF.

V and J are TRBV4-2 and TRBJ1-4; 12 bases align to TRBD1. CDR3 size: 16 residues. V was pared by 3 bases and J by 6 bases, with 5 bases of the junction left unmatched. Germline assignment: CDR1 LGHNA and CDR2 YNFKEQ. CDR3 amino acids: CASSQGTGGRDEKLFF. The CDR3, as DNA: TGTGCCAGCAGCCAGGGGACAGGGGGCCGGGATGAAAAACTGTTTTTT.

Turning to this clone: In the same sample, other DNA sequences code for this CDR3. This chain joins TRBV5-1 and TRBJ1-6; 9 nucleotides match TRBD1. Germline trimming cut 4 bases from V and 7 bases from J; bases unmatched to any gene: 3. The CDR3 totals 14 residues. Germline assignment: CDR1 SGHRS and CDR2 YFSETQ. Here the CDR3 reads CASSPGQGNSPLHF. CDR3 bases: TGCGCCAGCAGCCCGGGACAGGGCAATTCACCCCTCCACTTT.

This sequence joins TRBV27 and TRBJ2-7, with TRBD1 matching 8 bases. Germline V gives CDR1 MNHEY, CDR2 SMNVEV (reference sequence). The CDR3 has 13 residues. Trimming cost V 9 bases and J 0 bases; bases outside gene matches: 4. CDR3 loop: CASTGQDSYEQYF. The CDR3 nucleotides read TGTGCCAGTACGGGACAGGACTCCTACGAGCAGTACTTC.

This chain links TRBV15 with TRBJ2-2; D may be TRBD2 (6 bases). Germline V gene sequence: CDR1 LNHNV, CDR2 YYDKDF (reference sequence). CDR3 size: 16 residues. Trimming took 1 base from V and 2 from J, leaving 11 bases between them. This CDR3 reads CATSRGGGENTGELFF. DNA for the CDR3: TGTGCCACCAGCAGAGGGGGAGGCGAAAACACCGGGGAGCTGTTTTTT.

This chain joins TRBV19 and TRBJ1-1; no reliable D call. CDR3 length: 15 amino acids. The germline V and J ends were trimmed by 6 bases and 1 base, with 15 bases remaining between them. Germline V lookup: CDR1 LNHDA, CDR2 SQIVND (reference sequence). The CDR3 nucleotides are TGTGCCAGTAGCCAACTTCGAGACACGAACACTGAAGCTTTCTTT. As protein: CASSQLRDTNTEAFF.

CDR3 sequence reads: CASGTGQGPYEQYF. In DNA form, the CDR3 reads TGTGCTAGTGGAACGGGACAGGGTCCCTACGAGCAGTACTTC. V is TRBV12-5 and J is TRBJ2-7; 9 positions agree with TRBD1. This CDR3 is 14 amino acids long. CDR1 and CDR2 from the germline V gene are LGHNT and FRNRAP. V shed 6 bases and J 2 bases; nucleotides not matched to a gene: 5.

This rearrangement joins TRBV28 to TRBJ2-1, with D possibly matching TRBD2 (5 bases). Deletions cut 5 bases from V and 5 bases from J, with 13 bases between. This CDR3 region has 14 residues. The V gene's germline CDR1 is MDHEN and CDR2 SYDVKM. DNA for the CDR3: TGTGCCAGCAGTGCTCACACTAGAGACAATGAGCAGTTCTTC. It translates to CASSAHTRDNEQFF.

The rearrangement uses TRBV6-5 and TRBJ1-5; D ambiguous. In germline, CDR1 is MNHEY, CDR2 SVGAGI. Trimming left V 0 bases short and J 4 bases short, with 7 bases between. The CDR3 covers 14 residues. The CDR3 loop is CASSYSARNQPQHF. Here the CDR3 DNA reads TGTGCCAGCAGTTACTCGGCGAGGAATCAGCCCCAGCATTTT.

In DNA, the CDR3 is TGTGCCAGTAGAATGCAGCGGGATCGCACAGATACGCAGTATTTT. Its translation is CASRMQRDRTDTQYF. The rearrangement uses TRBV19 and TRBJ2-3; TRBD2 aligns across 7 bases. V dropped 6 bases and J dropped 1; count of bases not matched to a gene: 7. The CDR3 sequence is 15 residues long. Per the germline V gene, CDR1 is LNHDA and CDR2 is SQIVND (reference sequence).

V gene TRBV6-6 combines with J gene TRBJ1-4, with TRBD1 identical over 8 bases. Germline V gene data show CDR1 as MNHNY and CDR2 as SVGAGI (reference sequence). The CDR3 loop spans 16 amino acids. V dropped 8 bases and J dropped 1; count of bases not matched to a gene: 9. The chain's CDR3 is CASGNRGRVTNEKLFF. CDR3 DNA: TGTGCCAGCGGTAACAGGGGGAGGGTAACTAATGAAAAACTGTTTTTT.

The rearrangement joins TRBV6-1 to TRBJ1-1; 7 bases line up with TRBD1. Unmatched junction bases numbered 11, after V lost 3 bases and J lost 1 base. Germline CDR1 is MNHNS and CDR2 is SASEGT. CDR3 length: 17 amino acids. In DNA form, the CDR3 reads TGTGCCAGCAGTGATCATTCTACAGGGGACCGGAACACTGAAGCTTTCTTT. This translates into CASSDHSTGDRNTEAFF.

In regard to this clone: The sample carries other DNA sequences with the same CDR3. The chain combines TRBV5-1 with TRBJ1-3; 7 nucleotides align to TRBD1. The germline CDR1 and CDR2 sequences are SGHRS and YFSETQ. CDR3 length: 15 residues. J gave up 0 bases and V 4 bases, and 4 bases lay outside the gene matches. CDR3 DNA: TGCGCCAGCAGCCCCACAGGGGCCTCTGGAAACACCATATATTTT. Encoded protein: CASSPTGASGNTIYF.

This rearrangement joins TRBV5-1 to TRBJ1-1; unclear D gene. Germline-derived CDR1 and CDR2 are SGHRS and YFSETQ. The CDR3 length is 13 residues. V was pared by 7 bases and J by 4 bases, with 14 bases between. CDR3 DNA sequence: TGCGCCAGCGATCTCGAGGGCGGCACTGAAGCTTTCTTT. It is translated as CASDLEGGTEAFF.

V gene TRBV5-1 combines with J gene TRBJ1-2; maybe TRBD1 (5 bases). This CDR3 is built from 14 residues. V was trimmed by 5 bases and J by 7 bases, leaving 18 bases between them. Germline loops: CDR1 SGHRS, CDR2 YFSETQ. The CDR3 region has the DNA TGCGCCAGCAGGCCTTCAGGACAAGAAGGTGGCTACACCTTC. Translation gives CASRPSGQEGGYTF.

V gene TRBV2 combines with J gene TRBJ1-1; TRBD1 might be the D (5 bases). Trimming took off 3 bases at V and 7 bases at J, with 12 bases between the two ends. The CDR3 runs to 13 residues. The germline CDR1 and CDR2 sequences are SNHLY and FYNNEI. The chain's CDR3 is CASSDSRADEAFF. CDR3 bases: TGTGCCAGCAGTGACAGCAGGGCGGATGAAGCTTTCTTT.

The chain employs TRBV9 and TRBJ2-7, with TRBD2 matching over 15 bases. Germline V gives CDR1 SGDLS, CDR2 YYNGEE. J gave up 5 bases and V 0 bases, and 18 bases lay outside the gene matches. The CDR3 extends over 21 amino acids. The CDR3 is CASSVGPLGLAGGPKSHEQYF. The CDR3 DNA reads TGTGCCAGCAGCGTAGGCCCCCTAGGACTAGCGGGGGGGCCCAAGTCCCACGAGCAGTACTTC.